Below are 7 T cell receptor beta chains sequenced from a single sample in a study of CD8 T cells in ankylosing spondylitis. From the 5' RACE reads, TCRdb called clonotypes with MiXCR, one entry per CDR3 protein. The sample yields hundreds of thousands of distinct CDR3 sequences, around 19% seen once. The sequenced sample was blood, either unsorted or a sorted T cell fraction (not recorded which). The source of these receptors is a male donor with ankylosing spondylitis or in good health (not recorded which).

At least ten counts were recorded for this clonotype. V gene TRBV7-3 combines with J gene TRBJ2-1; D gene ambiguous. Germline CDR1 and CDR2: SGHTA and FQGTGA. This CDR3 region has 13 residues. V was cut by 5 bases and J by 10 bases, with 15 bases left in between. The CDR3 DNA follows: TGTGCCAGCAGCCGGATGGGCCTCGAGGAGCAGTTCTTC. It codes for CASSRMGLEEQFF.

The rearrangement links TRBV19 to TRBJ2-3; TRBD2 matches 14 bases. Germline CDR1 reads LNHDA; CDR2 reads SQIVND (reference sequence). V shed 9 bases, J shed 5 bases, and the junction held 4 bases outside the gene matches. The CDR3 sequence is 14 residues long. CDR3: CASGLAGGLDTQYF. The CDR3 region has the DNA TGTGCCAGCGGACTAGCGGGAGGCTTAGATACGCAGTATTTT.

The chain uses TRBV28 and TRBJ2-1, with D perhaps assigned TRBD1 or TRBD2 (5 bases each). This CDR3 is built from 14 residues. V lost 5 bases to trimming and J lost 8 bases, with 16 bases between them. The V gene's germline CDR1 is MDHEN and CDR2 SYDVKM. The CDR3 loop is CASSIGERPYEQFF. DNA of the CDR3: TGTGCCAGCAGTATAGGGGAGAGGCCTTATGAGCAGTTCTTC.

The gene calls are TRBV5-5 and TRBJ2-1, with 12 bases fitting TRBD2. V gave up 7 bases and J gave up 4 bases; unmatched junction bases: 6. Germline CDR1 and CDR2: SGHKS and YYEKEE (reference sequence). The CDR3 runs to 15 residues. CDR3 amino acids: CASLVTSGRYNEQFF. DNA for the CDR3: TGTGCCAGCCTAGTTACTAGCGGGAGGTACAATGAGCAGTTCTTC.

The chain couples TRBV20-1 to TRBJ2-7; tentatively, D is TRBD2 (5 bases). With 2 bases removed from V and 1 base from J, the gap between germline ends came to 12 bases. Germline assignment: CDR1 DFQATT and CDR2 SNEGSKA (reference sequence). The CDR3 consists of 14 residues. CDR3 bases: TGCAGTGCTAGATTCTCGGACTTATCCTACGAGCAGTACGTC. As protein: CSARFSDLSYEQYV.

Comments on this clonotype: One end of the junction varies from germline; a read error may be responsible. For the CDR3, the DNA is TGTGCCAGCAGCTTAACCGATCAGGGTAGCTATGGCCACACCTTC. Its translation: CASSLTDQGSYGHTF. The gene calls are TRBV7-9 and TRBJ1-2, with D possibly being TRBD1 (5 bases). The CDR3 is 15 amino acids. Germline-derived CDR1 and CDR2 are SEHNR and FQNEAQ (reference sequence).

The CDR3 coding sequence is TGTGCCAGCTCACCTCAGGCAGGAAGAAATCAGCCCCAGCATTTT. Translated, it gives CASSPQAGRNQPQHF. This chain uses TRBV12-3 or TRBV12-4 with TRBJ1-5, with unresolved D. This CDR3 region has 15 residues. With 8 bases removed from V and 4 bases from J, the gap between germline ends came to 18 bases.